This T cell receptor beta chain was recorded in a study of CD8+CD57+ T cells in acquired aplastic anemia. Turning to the study itself: Each DNA sample taken from sorted CD4+ and CD8+ cells came to roughly 3.5 ug on average.

Previously, flow cytometry had revealed CD8+CD57+ cell expansion in the patients chosen for sequencing. Every one of the patients had aplastic anemia (severe, acquired). Therapy had not been given to patients before blood sampling. Findings and caveats of the study: Patients and controls shared twenty-nine CD8+ CDR3 sequences, highly expressed in patients.

Genomic DNA served as template for TCR beta VDJ and CDR3 profiling. Each CDR3 protein is one row after TCRdb ran MiXCR on the reads. The data hold over 150,000 distinct CDR3 sequences, with about 70% observed a single time. The V and J ends lost 1 base and 0 bases respectively, with 13 bases between them. CDR3 length: 15 amino acids. Germline CDR1 and CDR2: DFQATT and SNEGSKA (reference sequence). Note on this clonotype: Its antigen is not known.

Sequencing was performed on sorted CD4+, CD8+, or CD8+CD57+ T cells (not recorded which) from PBMCs. The chain joins TRBV20-1 to TRBJ2-7; a weak D match, TRBD2 (6 bases). The origin of this receptor is a human donor with aplastic anemia. The DNA of the CDR3 is TGCAGTGCTAGAGCTCGGCGGGATAGCTCCTACGAGCAGTACTTC. Protein sequence: CSARARRDSSYEQYF.